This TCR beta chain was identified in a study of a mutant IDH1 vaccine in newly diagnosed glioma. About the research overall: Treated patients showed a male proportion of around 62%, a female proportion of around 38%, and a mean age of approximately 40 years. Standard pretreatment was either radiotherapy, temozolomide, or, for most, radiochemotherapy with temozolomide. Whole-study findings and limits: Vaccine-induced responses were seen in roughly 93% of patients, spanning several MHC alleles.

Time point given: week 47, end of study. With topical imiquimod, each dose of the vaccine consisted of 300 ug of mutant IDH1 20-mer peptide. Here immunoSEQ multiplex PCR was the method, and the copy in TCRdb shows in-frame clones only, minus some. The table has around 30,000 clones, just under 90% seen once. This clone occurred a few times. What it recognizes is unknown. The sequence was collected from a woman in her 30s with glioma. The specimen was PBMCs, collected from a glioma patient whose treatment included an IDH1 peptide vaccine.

The CDR3 DNA is TGTGCCAGCAGTGAAGGGACCGGCTACACCTTC. Its protein is CASSEGTGYTF. The chain couples TRBV2 to TRBJ1-2, with no clear D. CDR3 size: 11 residues. Germline CDR1 and CDR2: SNHLY and FYNNEI. The ends were cut back, 1 base at V and 8 bases at J, with 5 bases in the middle.